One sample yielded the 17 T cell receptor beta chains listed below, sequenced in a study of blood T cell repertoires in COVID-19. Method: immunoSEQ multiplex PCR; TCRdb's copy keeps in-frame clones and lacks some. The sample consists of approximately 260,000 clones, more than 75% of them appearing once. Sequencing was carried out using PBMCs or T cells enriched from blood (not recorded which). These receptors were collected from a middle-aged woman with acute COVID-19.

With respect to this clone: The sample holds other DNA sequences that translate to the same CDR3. The CDR3 reads CASSAGTSGSDTQYF. As DNA, the CDR3 is TGTGCCAGCAGCGCTGGGACTAGCGGGAGTGATACGCAGTATTTT. The chain links TRBV9 to TRBJ2-3; 14 bases are a match to TRBD2. The CDR3 length is 15 residues. V dropped 3 bases and J dropped 6; count of bases not matched to a gene: 3. Germline V gene lookup returns CDR1 SGDLS and CDR2 YYNGEE. The variable domain in full, with the rest retrieved from reference TRBV9 and TRBJ2-3, is DSGVTQTPKHLITATGQRVTLRCSPRSGDLSVYWYQQSLDQGLQFLIQYYNGEERAKGNILERFSAQQFPDLHSELNLSSLELGDSALYFCASSAGTSGSDTQYFGPGTRLTVL.

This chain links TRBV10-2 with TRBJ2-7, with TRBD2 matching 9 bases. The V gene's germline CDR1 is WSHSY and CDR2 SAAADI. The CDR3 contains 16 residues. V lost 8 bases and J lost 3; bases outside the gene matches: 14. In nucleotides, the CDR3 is TGCGCCAGCCTGCCGCTAGCGGGATTTGTTGACTACGAGCAGTACTTC. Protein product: CASLPLAGFVDYEQYF.

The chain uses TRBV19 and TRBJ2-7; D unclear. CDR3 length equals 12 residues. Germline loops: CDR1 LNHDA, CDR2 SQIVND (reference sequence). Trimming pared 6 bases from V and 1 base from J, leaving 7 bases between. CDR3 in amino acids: CASRGRSYEQYF. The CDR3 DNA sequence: TGTGCCAGTAGGGGCCGATCCTACGAGCAGTACTTC.

The CDR3 sequence is CAILQGPEGYTF. CDR3 coding DNA: TGTGCCATCCTACAGGGTCCGGAGGGCTACACCTTC. J is TRBJ1-2 and V is TRBV10-3; D is perhaps TRBD1 (6 bases). The CDR3 consists of 12 residues. V dropped 8 bases and J dropped 8 bases, with 15 bases sitting between them. CDR1 and CDR2 from the germline V gene are ENHRY and SYGVKD.

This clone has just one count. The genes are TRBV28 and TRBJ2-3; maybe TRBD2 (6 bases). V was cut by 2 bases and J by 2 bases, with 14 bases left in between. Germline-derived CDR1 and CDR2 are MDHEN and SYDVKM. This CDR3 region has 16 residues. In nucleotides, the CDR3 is TGTGCCAGCAGTTTAGTGGGGGGATACCCCACAGATACGCAGTATTTT. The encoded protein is CASSLVGGYPTDTQYF.

CDR3 loop: CASSVTHMNTEAFF. In nucleotides, the CDR3 is TGCGCCAGCAGCGTGACACACATGAACACTGAAGCTTTCTTT. The V call is TRBV5-1, the J call TRBJ1-1; D is ambiguous. Germline V gene data show CDR1 as SGHRS and CDR2 as YFSETQ. The CDR3 length is 14 residues. Trimming shortened V by 4 bases and J by 0 bases, and 10 bases separated the two germline ends.

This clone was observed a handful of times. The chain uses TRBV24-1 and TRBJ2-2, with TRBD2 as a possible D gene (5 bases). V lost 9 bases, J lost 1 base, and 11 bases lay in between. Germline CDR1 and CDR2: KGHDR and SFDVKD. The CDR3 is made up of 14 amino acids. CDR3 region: CATGGYGNTGELFF. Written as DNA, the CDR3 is TGTGCCACCGGAGGTTACGGGAACACCGGGGAGCTGTTTTTT.

The chain's CDR3 is CASSEATVMNTEAFF. The DNA for the CDR3 is TGTGCCAGCAGTGAAGCAACGGTGATGAACACTGAAGCTTTCTTT. J is TRBJ1-1 and V is TRBV6-1; D not certain. Between the trimmed V and J ends, which lost 0 bases and 0 bases, there was a span of 8 bases. The germline V gene encodes CDR1 MNHNS and CDR2 SASEGT. The CDR3 is 15 amino acids.

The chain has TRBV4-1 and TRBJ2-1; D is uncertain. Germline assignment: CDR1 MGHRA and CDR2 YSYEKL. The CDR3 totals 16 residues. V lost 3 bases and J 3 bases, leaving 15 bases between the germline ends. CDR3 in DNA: TGCGCCAGCAGCCACAGTAGCCAGCAGTACTACAATGAGCAGTTCTTC. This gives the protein CASSHSSQQYYNEQFF.

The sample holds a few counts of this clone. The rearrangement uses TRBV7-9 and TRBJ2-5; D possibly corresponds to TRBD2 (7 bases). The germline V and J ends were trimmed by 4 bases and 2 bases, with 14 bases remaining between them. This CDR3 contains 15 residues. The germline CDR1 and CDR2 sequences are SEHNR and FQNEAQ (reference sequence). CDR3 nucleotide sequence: TGTGCCAGCAGCTCGGGGGGCATTCCTCAAGAGACCCAGTACTTC. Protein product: CASSSGGIPQETQYF.

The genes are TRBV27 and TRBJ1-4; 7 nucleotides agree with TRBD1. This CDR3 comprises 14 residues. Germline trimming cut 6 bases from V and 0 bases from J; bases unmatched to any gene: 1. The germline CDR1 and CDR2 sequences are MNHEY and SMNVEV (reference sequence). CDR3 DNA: TGTGCCAGCAGAACAGGGGCAACTAATGAAAAACTGTTTTTT. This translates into CASRTGATNEKLFF.

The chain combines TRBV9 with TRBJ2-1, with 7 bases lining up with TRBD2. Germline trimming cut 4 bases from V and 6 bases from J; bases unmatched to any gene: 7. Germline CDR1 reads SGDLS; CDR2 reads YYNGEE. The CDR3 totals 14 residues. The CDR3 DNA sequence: TGTGCCAGCAGCTTTTCAAAGCGGGGCAATGAGCAGTTCTTC. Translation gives CASSFSKRGNEQFF.

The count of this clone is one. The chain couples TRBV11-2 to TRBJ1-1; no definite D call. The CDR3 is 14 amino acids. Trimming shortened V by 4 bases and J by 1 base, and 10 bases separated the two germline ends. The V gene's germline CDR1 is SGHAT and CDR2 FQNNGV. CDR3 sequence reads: CASSSGSSNTEAFF. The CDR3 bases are TGTGCCAGCAGCTCTGGGAGCTCGAACACTGAAGCTTTCTTT.

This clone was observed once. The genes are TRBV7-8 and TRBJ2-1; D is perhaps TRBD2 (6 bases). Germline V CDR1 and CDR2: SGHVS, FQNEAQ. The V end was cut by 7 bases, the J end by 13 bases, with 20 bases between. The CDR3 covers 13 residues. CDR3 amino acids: CASTAGPDLRQFF. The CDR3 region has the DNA TGTGCCAGCACCGCGGGGCCCGACTTAAGACAGTTCTTC.

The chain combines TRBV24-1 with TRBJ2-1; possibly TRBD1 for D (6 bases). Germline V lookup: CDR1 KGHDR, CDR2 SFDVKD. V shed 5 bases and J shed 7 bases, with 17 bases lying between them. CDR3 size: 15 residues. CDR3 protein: CATSATPDRPNEQFF. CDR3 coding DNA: TGTGCCACCAGTGCTACCCCCGACAGGCCAAATGAGCAGTTCTTC.

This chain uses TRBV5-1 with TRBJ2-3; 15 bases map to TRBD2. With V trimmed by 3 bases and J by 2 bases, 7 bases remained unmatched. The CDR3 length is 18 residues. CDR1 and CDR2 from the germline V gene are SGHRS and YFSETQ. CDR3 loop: CASSSGLAGGTYTDTQYF. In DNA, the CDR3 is TGCGCCAGCAGCTCGGGACTAGCGGGAGGAACCTACACAGATACGCAGTATTTT. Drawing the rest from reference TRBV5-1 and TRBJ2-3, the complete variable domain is KAGVTQTPRYLIKTRGQQVTLSCSPISGHRSVSWYQQTPGQGLQFLFEYFSETQRNKGNFPGRFSGRQFSNSRSEMNVSTLELGDSALYLCASSSGLAGGTYTDTQYFGPGTRLTVL.

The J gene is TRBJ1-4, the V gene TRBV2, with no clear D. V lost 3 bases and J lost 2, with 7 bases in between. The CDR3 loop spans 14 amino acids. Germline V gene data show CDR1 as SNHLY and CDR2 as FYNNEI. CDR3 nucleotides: TGTGCCAGCAGTGACACGCGGACTAATGAAAAACTGTTTTTT. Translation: CASSDTRTNEKLFF.